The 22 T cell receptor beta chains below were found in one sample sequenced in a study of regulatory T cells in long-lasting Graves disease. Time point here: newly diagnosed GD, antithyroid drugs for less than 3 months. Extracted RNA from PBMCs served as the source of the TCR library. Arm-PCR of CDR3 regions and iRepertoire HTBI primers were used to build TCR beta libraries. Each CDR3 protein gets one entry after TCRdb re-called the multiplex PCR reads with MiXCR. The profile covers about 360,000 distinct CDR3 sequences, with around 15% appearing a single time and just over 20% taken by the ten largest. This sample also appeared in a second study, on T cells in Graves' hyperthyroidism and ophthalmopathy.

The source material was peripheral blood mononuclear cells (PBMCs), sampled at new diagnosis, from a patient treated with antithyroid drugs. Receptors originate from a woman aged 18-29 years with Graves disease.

The CDR3 DNA reads TGTGCCAGCAGCCGAACAGGGTGGGGTAGTTCTACTAATGAAAAACTGTTTTTT. This gives the protein CASSRTGWGSSTNEKLFF. The chain uses TRBV3-1 and TRBJ1-4; possible D gene TRBD1, 6 bases. Germline-derived CDR1 and CDR2 are LGHDT and YNNKEL (reference sequence). There are 18 residues in the CDR3. The V end lost 4 bases, the J end lost 2 bases, and 20 bases lay between the germline ends.

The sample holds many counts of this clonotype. CDR3 sequence (DNA): TGTGCCAGCAGTTCCCCCCTAGGCAATCAGCCCCAGCATTTT. Protein: CASSSPLGNQPQHF. V gene TRBV28 combines with J gene TRBJ1-5; D gene ambiguous. CDR1 MDHEN and CDR2 SYDVKM come from the germline V gene. The V gene lost 4 bases and the J gene lost 2 bases, with 9 bases spanning the gap. The CDR3 runs to 14 residues.

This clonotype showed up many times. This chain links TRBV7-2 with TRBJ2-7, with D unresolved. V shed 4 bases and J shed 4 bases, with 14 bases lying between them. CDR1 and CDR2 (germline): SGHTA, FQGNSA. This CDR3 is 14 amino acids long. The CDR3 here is CASSSSDSPYEQYF. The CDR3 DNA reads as TGTGCCAGCAGCTCCTCCGACTCCCCTTACGAGCAGTACTTC.

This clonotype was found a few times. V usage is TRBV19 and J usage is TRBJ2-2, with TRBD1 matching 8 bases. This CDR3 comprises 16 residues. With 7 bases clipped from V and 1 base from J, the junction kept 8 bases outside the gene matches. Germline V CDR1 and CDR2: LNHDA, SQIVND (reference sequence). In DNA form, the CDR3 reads TGTGCCAGTATAAAGAGGGGGACAGGGAACACCGGGGAGCTGTTTTTT. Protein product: CASIKRGTGNTGELFF.

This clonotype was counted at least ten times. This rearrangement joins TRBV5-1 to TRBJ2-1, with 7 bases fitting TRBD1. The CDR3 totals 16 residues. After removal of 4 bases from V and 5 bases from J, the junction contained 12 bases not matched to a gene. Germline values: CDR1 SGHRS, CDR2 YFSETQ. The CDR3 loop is CASSIRTGMTNNEQFF. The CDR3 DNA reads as TGCGCCAGCAGCATCCGGACAGGAATGACCAACAATGAGCAGTTCTTC.

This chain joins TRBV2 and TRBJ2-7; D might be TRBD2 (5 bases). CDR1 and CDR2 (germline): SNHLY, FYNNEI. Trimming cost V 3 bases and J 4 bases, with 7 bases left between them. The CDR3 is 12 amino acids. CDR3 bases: TGTGCCAGCAGTGACGAGGGATACGAGCAGTACTTC. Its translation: CASSDEGYEQYF.

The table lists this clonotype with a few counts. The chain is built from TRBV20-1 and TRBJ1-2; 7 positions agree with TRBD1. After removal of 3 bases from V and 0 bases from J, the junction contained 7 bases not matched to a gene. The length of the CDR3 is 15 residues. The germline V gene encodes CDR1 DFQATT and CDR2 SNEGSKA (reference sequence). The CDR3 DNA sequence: TGCAGTGCTAGCAACAGGGGATCAACTAACTATGGCTACACCTTC. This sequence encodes CSASNRGSTNYGYTF.

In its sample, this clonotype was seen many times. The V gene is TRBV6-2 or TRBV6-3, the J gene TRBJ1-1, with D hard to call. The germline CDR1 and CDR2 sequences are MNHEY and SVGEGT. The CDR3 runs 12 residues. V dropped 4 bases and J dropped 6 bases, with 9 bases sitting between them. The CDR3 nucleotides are TGTGCCAGCAGTTTAGTAGAACCTGAAGCTTTCTTT. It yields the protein CASSLVEPEAFF.

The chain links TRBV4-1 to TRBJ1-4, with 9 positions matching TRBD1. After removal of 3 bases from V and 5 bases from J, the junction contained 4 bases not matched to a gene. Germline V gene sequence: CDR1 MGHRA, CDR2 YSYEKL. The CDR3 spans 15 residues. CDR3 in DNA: TGCGCCAGCAGCCAGACGACAGGGGGGAATGAAAAACTGTTTTTT. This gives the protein CASSQTTGGNEKLFF.

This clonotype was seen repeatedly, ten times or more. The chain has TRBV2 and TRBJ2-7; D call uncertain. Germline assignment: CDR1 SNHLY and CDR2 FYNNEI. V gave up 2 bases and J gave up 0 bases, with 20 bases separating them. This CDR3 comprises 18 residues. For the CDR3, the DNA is TGTGCCAGCAGTGAAATGGGCCTTGTAGCCATTCTCTCCTACGAGCAGTACTTC. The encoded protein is CASSEMGLVAILSYEQYF.

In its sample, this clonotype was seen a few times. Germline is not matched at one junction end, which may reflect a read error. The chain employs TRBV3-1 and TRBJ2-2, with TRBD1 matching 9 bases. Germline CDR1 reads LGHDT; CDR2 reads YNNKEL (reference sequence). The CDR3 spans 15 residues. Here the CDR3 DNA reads TGTGCCAGCAGCCCAGGACAGGGGAACACCGGGGAGCCGTTTTTT. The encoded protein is CASSPGQGNTGEPFF.

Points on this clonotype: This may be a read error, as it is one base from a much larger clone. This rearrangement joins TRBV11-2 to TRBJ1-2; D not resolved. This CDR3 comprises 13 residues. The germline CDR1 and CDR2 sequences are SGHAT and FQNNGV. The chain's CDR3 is CASSFSDNYGCTF. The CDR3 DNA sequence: TGTGCCAGCAGCTTCAGCGATAACTATGGCTGCACCTTC.

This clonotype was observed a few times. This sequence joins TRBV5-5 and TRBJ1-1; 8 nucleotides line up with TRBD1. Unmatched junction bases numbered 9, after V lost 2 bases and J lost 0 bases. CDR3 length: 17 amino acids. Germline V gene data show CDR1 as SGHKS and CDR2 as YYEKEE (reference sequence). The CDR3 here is CASSFGTGLNLNTEAFF. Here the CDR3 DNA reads TGTGCCAGCAGCTTTGGGACAGGCCTAAACTTGAACACTGAAGCTTTCTTT.

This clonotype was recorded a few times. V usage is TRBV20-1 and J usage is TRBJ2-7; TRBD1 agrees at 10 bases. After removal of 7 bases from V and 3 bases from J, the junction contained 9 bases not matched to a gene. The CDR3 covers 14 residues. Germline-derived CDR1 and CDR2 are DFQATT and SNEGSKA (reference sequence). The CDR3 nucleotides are TGCAGTGGGATCCTCGGACAGGGGGTCTACGAGCAGTACTTC. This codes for CSGILGQGVYEQYF.

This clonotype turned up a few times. CDR3 coding DNA: TGTGCCAGCAGCTTATGGAGGGAGAGCCCGAACACTGAAGCTTTCTTT. Translating gives CASSLWRESPNTEAFF. The V gene is TRBV7-9, the J gene TRBJ1-1; D unclear. Per germline, CDR1 SEHNR and CDR2 FQNEAQ (reference sequence). This CDR3 contains 16 residues. V dropped 2 bases and J dropped 1 base, with 14 bases sitting between them.

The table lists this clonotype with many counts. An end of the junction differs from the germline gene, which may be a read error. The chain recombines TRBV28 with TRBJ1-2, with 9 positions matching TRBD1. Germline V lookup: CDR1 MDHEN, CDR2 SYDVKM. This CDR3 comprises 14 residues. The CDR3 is CASSIWTGEYGYTF. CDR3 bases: TGTGCCAGCAGTATATGGACAGGGGAATATGGCTACACCTTC.

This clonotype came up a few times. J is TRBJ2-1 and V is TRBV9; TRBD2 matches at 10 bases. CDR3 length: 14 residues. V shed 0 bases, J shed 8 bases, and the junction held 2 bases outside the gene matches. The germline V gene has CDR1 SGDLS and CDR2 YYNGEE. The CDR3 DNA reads TGTGCCAGCAGCGTAGGACTAGCGGGTGATGAGCAGTTCTTC. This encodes CASSVGLAGDEQFF.

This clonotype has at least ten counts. The CDR3 reads CSARGGDRVETQYF. CDR3 coding DNA: TGCAGTGCTAGAGGTGGGGACAGGGTAGAGACCCAGTACTTC. The V call is TRBV20-1, the J call TRBJ2-5; TRBD1 agrees at 9 bases. J lost 4 bases, V lost 1 base, and 4 bases had no gene match. Germline loops: CDR1 DFQATT, CDR2 SNEGSKA (reference sequence). The CDR3 is 14 residues long.

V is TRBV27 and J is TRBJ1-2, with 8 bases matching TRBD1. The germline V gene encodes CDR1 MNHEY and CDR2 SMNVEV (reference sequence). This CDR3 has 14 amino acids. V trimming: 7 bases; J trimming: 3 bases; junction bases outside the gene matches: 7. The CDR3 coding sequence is TGTGCCAGCACCGCTTCAGGGGGCGACTATGGCTACACCTTC. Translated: CASTASGGDYGYTF.

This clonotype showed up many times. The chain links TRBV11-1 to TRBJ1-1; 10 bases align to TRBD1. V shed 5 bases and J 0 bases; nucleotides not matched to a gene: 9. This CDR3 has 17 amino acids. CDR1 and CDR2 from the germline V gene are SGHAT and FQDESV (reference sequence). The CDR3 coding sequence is TGTGCCAGCAGCAACACGCGGGACAGGGGCCTGAACACTGAAGCTTTCTTT. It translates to CASSNTRDRGLNTEAFF.

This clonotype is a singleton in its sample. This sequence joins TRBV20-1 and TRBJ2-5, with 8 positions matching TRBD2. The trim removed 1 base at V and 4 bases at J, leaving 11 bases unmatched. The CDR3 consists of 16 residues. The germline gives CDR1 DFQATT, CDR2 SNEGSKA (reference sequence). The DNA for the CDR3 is TGCAGTGCTAGAGTAGGGGGGAGCGGGGGAGGAGAGACCCAGTACTTC. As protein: CSARVGGSGGGETQYF.

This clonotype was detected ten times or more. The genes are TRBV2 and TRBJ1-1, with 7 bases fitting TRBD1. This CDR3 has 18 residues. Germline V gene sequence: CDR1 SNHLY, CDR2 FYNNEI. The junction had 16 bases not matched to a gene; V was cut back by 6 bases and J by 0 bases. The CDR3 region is CASRGQAVGFHMNTEAFF. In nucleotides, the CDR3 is TGTGCCAGCAGAGGACAGGCGGTAGGGTTTCACATGAACACTGAAGCTTTCTTT. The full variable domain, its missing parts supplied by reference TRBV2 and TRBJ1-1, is EPEVTQTPSHQVTQMGQEVILRCVPISNHLYFYWYRQILGQKVEFLVSFYNNEISEKSEIFDDQFSVERPDGSNFTLKIRSTKLEDSAMYFCASRGQAVGFHMNTEAFFGQGTRLTVV.